This T cell receptor beta chain was identified in a study of T cells in Graves' hyperthyroidism and ophthalmopathy (dated by TCRdb to about 2019). As for the study more broadly: A discovery cohort of fewer than 110 patients, 43 with Graves' ophthalmopathy and over 55 with stable Graves' hyperthyroidism, was used to find distinguishing TCR V-J signatures. An independent validation cohort of 18 to 20 hyperthyroidism patients and roughly 16 patients who later progressed to ophthalmopathy tested prospective prediction of ophthalmopathy. Following sampling, methimazole starting at 30 mg daily was given to hyperthyroidism patients, and high-dose intravenous methylprednisolone was given to ophthalmopathy patients. In addition, the study compared T-cell repertoires in thyroid tissue and in blood from five or six Graves' hyperthyroidism patients. The paper reports TCR Vbeta CDR3 sequencing of some 140 peripheral blood samples: around 45 ophthalmopathy, under 85 hyperthyroidism and around 17 progressor patients. The roughly 91 discovery patients were randomly divided into training and test sets at a 7:3 ratio.

Amplification of TCR beta CDR3 regions was carried out from RNA transcripts. The TCR CDR3 was subjected to a first round of RT-PCR using the HTBI primer set and the Qiagen OneStep RT-PCR kit. A second multiplex PCR round built the libraries, followed by size selection and purification. The libraries were sequenced on an Illumina HiSeq2000 using paired-end 100 bp reads. The study's own analysis went as follows. SOAPnuke was used to process the raw data, with reads discarded if the reads contained adapters or uncalled bases, had a mean Phred below 15, or lacked an exact constant-primer or identifier match. COPE v1.2.5 was used to merge high-quality paired reads, and clonotypes were defined as unique nucleotide sequences. MiTCR v1.1 was used to align clonotypes to the IMGT TRBV, TRBD and TRBJ reference segments. Analysis was restricted to V-J combinations with a frequency above 0.0001, which covered 98% to 99.2% of repertoires. A TCS score was defined as the ratio of F50 (clonal expansion) to E x V (chaos), with BLOSUM62-based TCRdist applied between CDR3 peptides within each V-J. Welch's t-statistics and random forest reduced 500 to 550 V-J features to some 14, which were used in a naive Bayes classifier (R e1071). Thyroid-blood repertoire similarity was quantified with the Morisita-Horn index. The public sequencing data were trimmed at Q25 with fastp and processed into clonotypes with MiXCR by TCRdb, which kept only in-frame beta chains. Rows are unified per CDR3 protein, each entry keeping the most common DNA and genes. What appears here as the V and J calls and clone size reflects TCRdb's work, not the paper's. Across this sample there are 600,000 to 700,000 distinct CDR3 sequences, with roughly 45% seen only once. The top ten hold less than 9% of the sample.

The study excluded patients with uncontrolled infections, other autoimmune diseases, pregnancy or lactation. Diagnoses were based on clinical symptoms, serum thyroxine and TRAb, thyroid ultrasound and orbital computed tomography. Trizol reagent was used to extract total RNA, and RNA quality was then checked on an Agilent 2100 Bioanalyzer. This clonotype has a single count. Its antigen is not yet known. This sequence may be a read error, since a much larger clone differs from it by one base. The paper's findings and limits, for the study overall: In cross-validation, a model built on a 13 V-J signature told ophthalmopathy apart from stable hyperthyroidism with approximately 90% sensitivity and roughly 82% specificity, and in testing the same model reached 80%/75%. In validation, the model predicted progression to ophthalmopathy a median of roughly 6.1 months before onset, with 70% to 71% sensitivity and just under 75% specificity. Most expanded thyroid clonotypes (frequency above 0.001) were also found in blood, which suggests that blood repertoires may mirror thyroid immune responses. No statistical method was used to fix the sample size in advance, and group allocation was not hidden from the investigators.

The CDR3 measures 12 amino acids from cysteine to phenylalanine. Of the read, only the CDR3 DNA is kept; its 36 bases are in frame from base 1. V has 7 bases trimmed and J has 6 bases trimmed; junction bases matching no gene number 6. CDR1 and CDR2 are read off the germline V gene as ENHRY and SYGVKD. The V and J segments used are TRBV10-3 and TRBJ2-7; a stretch of 7 junction bases matches TRBD1. The sample taken for sequencing was peripheral blood or thyroid tissue (not recorded which). This TCR was sampled from an adult man with Graves' disease, either hyperthyroidism or ophthalmopathy (not recorded which). The DNA reads as follows: TGTGCCATCACTGTAAACAGGGGCGAGCAGTACTTC. Translation gives CAITVNRGEQYF.